This T cell receptor (beta chain) was documented in a study of T cells in Graves' hyperthyroidism and ophthalmopathy. Study-level results: Most clonotypes that expanded in the thyroid above 0.001 also showed up in blood.

The CDR3 has 8 amino acids, counting both end residues. CDR1 is SNHLY, CDR2 FYNNEI, per germline. The diagnostic basis comprised clinical symptoms, serum thyroxine and TRAb, thyroid ultrasound and orbital computed tomography. RNA transcripts provided the source from which TCR beta CDR3 regions were amplified. When the TCR CDR3 underwent first-round RT-PCR, the HTBI primer set was used. One entry per CDR3 protein results from TCRdb running MiXCR on the multiplex PCR reads. The data contain roughly 800,000 distinct CDR3 sequences, 38% of them seen just once; the ten biggest clones take up 7.5% to 9.5%. As concerns this clonotype: No antigen is known for it. Since no conserved phenylalanine or tryptophan closes the CDR3, a read error is the likely cause. It is unclear where the CDR3 begins or ends on the DNA, so no DNA is shown, and the CDR3 is as TCRdb lists it.

The receptor was derived from a man between 18 and 35 years old with Graves' hyperthyroidism. The rearrangement links TRBV2 to TRBJ1-2. The source material was blood. The CDR3 loop is CASSDDLL.